The 14 T cell receptor beta chains below all came from one sample that was sequenced in a study of blood T cells in healthy people across ages (dated by TCRdb to between 2014 and 2017). The method behind the library was 5' RACE. Instrument used: Illumina HiSeq 2500. A second PCR of about 7 to 12 cycles was performed with a sample-barcoded 5' primer and a J-beta primer mix. TCRdb applied fastp at Q25 and MiXCR to the public reads, then kept only in-frame beta chains. A single entry per CDR3 protein holds the most common genes and DNA from its merged rows. The sample contains some 1,500,000 distinct CDR3 sequences, under 55% of them found a single time. The ten largest clones take up 4% of the sample. Sequenced sample: blood. The receptors here all came from a woman younger than 35 in good health.

This clonotype was counted many times. The chain employs TRBV18 and TRBJ1-1; maybe TRBD1 (5 bases). Germline CDR1 and CDR2: KGHSH and LQKENI. The CDR3 is 13 residues long. The ends were cut back, 8 bases at V and 1 base at J, with 11 bases in the middle. CDR3 coding DNA: TGTGCCAGCAGCCCCCAGGGGAACACTGAAGCTTTCTTT. It specifies CASSPQGNTEAFF.

This clonotype was counted only a few times. The V call is TRBV6-2 or TRBV6-3, the J call TRBJ1-5, with D unclear. Germline loops: CDR1 MNHEY, CDR2 SVGEGT. With 7 bases removed from V and 3 bases from J, the gap between germline ends came to 13 bases. The CDR3 is 14 residues long. The CDR3 here is CASIGRSVNQPQHF. In DNA form, the CDR3 reads TGTGCCAGCATTGGGCGGTCAGTCAATCAGCCCCAGCATTTT.

This clonotype was seen a few times. The genes are TRBV29-1 and TRBJ2-1; D is perhaps TRBD1 (5 bases). The CDR3 sequence is 13 residues long. V gave up 7 bases and J gave up 4 bases, with 14 bases separating them. Germline CDR1 and CDR2: SQVTM and ANQGSEA. The CDR3 here is CSARGASYNEQFF. CDR3 nucleotides: TGCAGCGCAAGGGGCGCCTCATACAATGAGCAGTTCTTC.

V is TRBV19 and J is TRBJ2-7, with D uncertain. CDR3 length: 15 residues. V was trimmed by 3 bases and J by 4 bases, leaving 16 bases between them. The germline CDR1 and CDR2 sequences are LNHDA and SQIVND (reference sequence). This CDR3 is CASSIMPGPEYEQYF. The CDR3 nucleotides are TGTGCCAGTAGTATCATGCCTGGACCAGAATACGAGCAGTACTTC.

The V call is TRBV20-1, the J call TRBJ1-2; 8 nucleotides line up with TRBD1. This CDR3 is built from 16 residues. The V gene end was trimmed by 2 bases and the J gene end by 4 bases; junction bases not matched to a gene: 12. Germline CDR1 is DFQATT and CDR2 is SNEGSKA (reference sequence). CDR3 residues: CSARLRTGRGVYGYTF. The CDR3 DNA reads TGCAGTGCTAGACTTCGGACAGGGCGGGGGGTCTATGGCTACACCTTC.

The CDR3 reads CATSSYTGGGGTDTQYF. DNA for the CDR3: TGTGCCACCAGCAGTTACACTGGGGGCGGAGGCACAGATACGCAGTATTTT. The V and J genes are TRBV15 and TRBJ2-3; TRBD1 is a possible D gene (6 bases). The CDR3 extends over 17 amino acids. The germline V and J ends were trimmed by 3 bases and 1 base, with 17 bases remaining between them. Germline V CDR1 and CDR2: LNHNV, YYDKDF (reference sequence).

This clonotype was observed many times. V and J are TRBV4-3 and TRBJ2-7; the match to TRBD1 covers 9 bases. CDR3 size: 18 residues. The V gene's germline CDR1 is LGHNA and CDR2 YSLEER. The trim removed 0 bases at V and 0 bases at J, leaving 9 bases unmatched. The chain's CDR3 is CASSQDSTGQGFSYEQYF. CDR3 nucleotides: TGCGCCAGCAGCCAAGATTCCACGGGACAGGGTTTCTCCTACGAGCAGTACTTC.

In its sample, this clonotype was seen many times. This chain uses TRBV7-9 with TRBJ2-3; no clear D gene. Germline CDR1 reads SEHNR; CDR2 reads FQNEAQ (reference sequence). Trimming pared 3 bases from V and 3 bases from J, leaving 4 bases between. The CDR3 totals 12 residues. The CDR3 sequence is CASSFHTDTQYF. CDR3 bases: TGTGCCAGCAGCTTCCATACAGATACGCAGTATTTT.

This clonotype was seen a few times. The chain recombines TRBV28 with TRBJ1-6; D is ambiguous. The CDR3 spans 12 residues. V lost 2 bases to trimming and J lost 10 bases, with 6 bases between them. Germline V CDR1 and CDR2: MDHEN, SYDVKM. CDR3 sequence: CASSLTQSPLHF. CDR3 nucleotide sequence: TGTGCCAGCAGTTTAACCCAATCACCCCTCCACTTT.

The sample holds a few counts of this clonotype. The chain has TRBV6-2 or TRBV6-3 and TRBJ2-1, with a possible D match to TRBD1 (6 bases). The CDR3 is made up of 14 amino acids. The germline gives CDR1 MNHEY, CDR2 SVGEGT. Trimming stripped 2 bases from V and 6 bases from J, with 11 bases between. In nucleotides, the CDR3 is TGTGCCAGCAGTTACACGGGACAACTCAATGAGCAGTTCTTC. Encoded protein: CASSYTGQLNEQFF.

A few counts support this clonotype. V gene TRBV20-1 combines with J gene TRBJ2-3; no firm D call. The CDR3 sequence is 13 residues long. The V and J ends lost 2 bases and 0 bases respectively, with 6 bases between them. Per germline, CDR1 DFQATT and CDR2 SNEGSKA (reference sequence). The CDR3 reads CSARPLSTDTQYF. Here the CDR3 DNA reads TGCAGTGCTAGACCTCTTAGCACAGATACGCAGTATTTT.

The rearrangement links TRBV18 to TRBJ1-4; no clear D. CDR1 is KGHSH, CDR2 LQKENI, per germline. The CDR3 loop spans 12 amino acids. The V end lost 2 bases, the J end lost 8 bases, and 6 bases lay between the germline ends. The CDR3 here is CASSPTTEKLFF. CDR3 sequence (DNA): TGTGCCAGCTCACCAACGACAGAAAAACTGTTTTTT.

The rearrangement uses TRBV6-5 and TRBJ2-4; 10 positions match TRBD1. Germline CDR1 is MNHEY and CDR2 is SVGAGI. V was clipped by 4 bases and J by 13 bases; unmatched bases: 4. CDR3 length: 12 amino acids. CDR3 loop: CASSSTDRGQYF. CDR3 DNA: TGTGCCAGCAGTTCCACGGACAGGGGGCAGTACTTC.

This clonotype was picked up a small number of times. The chain carries TRBV7-3 and TRBJ2-1, with 7 nucleotides matching TRBD2. CDR3 length equals 14 residues. Germline CDR1 reads SGHTA; CDR2 reads FQGTGA. The junction had 7 bases not matched to a gene; V was cut back by 5 bases and J by 6 bases. CDR3 sequence: CASSLPASGNEQFF. The CDR3 DNA reads as TGTGCCAGCAGCCTCCCCGCTAGCGGCAATGAGCAGTTCTTC.